This TCR beta chain was profiled in a study of response to subunit inactivated influenza vaccine. Overall study results and limits: Authors suggested that a seasonal influenza vaccination recruits few new T cells each time.

Remarks on this clonotype: Its target is unknown.

TCRdb re-called the RT-PCR reads through MiXCR, storing one row per CDR3 protein. In the table there are 530,000 or so distinct CDR3 sequences, around 13% of which are singletons. With 1 base removed from V and 5 bases from J, the gap between germline ends came to 15 bases. Germline V CDR1 and CDR2: SGHVS, FQNEAQ. This CDR3 region has 16 residues. The chain couples TRBV7-8 to TRBJ2-1; TRBD1 might be the D (6 bases). The input for sequencing was PBMCs from blood, taken 12 days after vaccination. The receptor was isolated from a man over 45 who received an inactivated influenza vaccine. This chain's CDR3 is CASSLGIGQHNNEQFF. The CDR3 DNA sequence: TGTGCCAGCAGCTTAGGGATTGGACAGCATAACAATGAGCAGTTCTTC.